Listed here is a single TCR beta chain. TCRdb called the 5' RACE reads again in MiXCR, with one record for every CDR3 protein. Of under 170,000 distinct CDR3 sequences detected, around 42% appear once; the ten largest clones hold roughly 15%. The data belong to a study of CD8 T cells in ankylosing spondylitis. CDR1 is SQVTM and CDR2 is ANQGSEA in the germline V gene. This CDR3 has 12 amino acids. Trimming cost V 8 bases and J 1 base, with 11 bases left between them. The rearrangement uses TRBV29-1 and TRBJ1-1, with D unclear. The TCR comes from a male donor with ankylosing spondylitis. Sequenced sample: synovial fluid, either unsorted or a sorted T cell fraction (not recorded which). The CDR3, as DNA: TGCAGCATATGGGCCTGGAACACTGAAGCTTTCTTT. Its translation is CSIWAWNTEAFF. Complete variable domain (other parts from reference TRBV29-1 and TRBJ1-1): SAVISQKPSRDICQRGTSLTIQCQVDSQVTMMFWYRQQPGQSLTLIATANQGSEATYESGFVIDKFPISRPNLTFSTLTVSNMSPEDSSIYLCSIWAWNTEAFFGQGTRLTVV.